The rows below give T cell receptor beta chains drawn from one sample of a study of cytomegalovirus exposure and HLA in healthy donors. This table comes from immunoSEQ multiplex PCR, and its TCRdb copy is limited to in-frame clones, with some not included. The top ten hold about 3.5% of the sample, which has more than 140,000 clones, more than 70% seen once. Sequencing was carried out using PBMCs. The receptors were sampled from a man in his forties or fifties in good health and CMV-seronegative. Each CDR3 is given with its conserved first and last residue. D genes are given only for firm matches. For some rows the clone size is stated as once, few or many, or as a class when expanded; others skip it.

>TRBJ2-7|TRBV5-6|-|TRBD1
CASSFFQGAAYEQYF
TGTGCCAGCAGCTTTTTCCAGGGGGCAGCTTACGAGCAGTACTTC
>TRBJ2-4|TRBV10-2|-|-
CASSVGGPKNIQYF
TGCGCCAGCAGTGTGGGGGGGCCCAAAAACATTCAGTACTTC
>TRBJ1-1|TRBV9|-|TRBD1
CASSLRDSLNTEAFF
TGTGCCAGCAGCCTCCGGGACAGCCTGAACACTGAAGCTTTCTTT
>TRBJ1-2|TRBV25-1|-|-
CASSGDVGGFGYTF
TGTGCCAGCAGTGGGGATGTTGGAGGGTTCGGCTACACCTTC
>TRBJ1-1|TRBV28|-|-
CASRVMGVRTEAFF
TGTGCCAGCAGGGTAATGGGAGTAAGAACTGAAGCTTTCTTT
>TRBJ2-7|TRBV19|-|TRBD2
CASSPGTSGYEQYF
TGTGCCAGTAGTCCCGGGACTAGCGGCTACGAGCAGTACTTC
>TRBJ1-1|TRBV28|-|-
CASSLLRLFTEAFF
TGTGCCAGCAGTTTATTGAGGCTATTCACTGAAGCTTTCTTT
>TRBJ1-4|TRBV13|few|-
CASSLERAEKLFF
TGTGCCAGCAGCTTAGAGAGGGCGGAAAAACTGTTTTTT
>TRBJ2-3|TRBV5-5|-|-
CASSWLGGVGTDTQYF
TGTGCCAGCAGCTGGCTAGGGGGGGTGGGCACAGATACGCAGTATTTT
>TRBJ2-7|TRBV18|-|TRBD1
CAIKRDRGSYEQYF
TGTGCCATCAAAAGGGACAGGGGCTCCTACGAGCAGTACTTC